A single sample is the source of the 15 T cell receptor beta chains below, sequenced in a study of tumor-infiltrating lymphocytes in primary liver carcinoma. Total RNA (around 500 ng) served as template for TCR beta cDNA synthesis primed by a constant-region primer. It was through three nested multiplex PCR rounds of slightly modified ARM-PCR that TCR beta libraries arose. For about 11 cycles apiece, the opening two PCR rounds ran with TRBV1-TRBV30 forward primers and a C-beta reverse primer. TCRdb passed the multiplex PCR reads through MiXCR, listing each CDR3 protein once. The data hold approximately 300,000 distinct CDR3 sequences, with 65% observed a single time. They got blood RNA out of unsorted whole blood and also pulled out germline DNA. Sequenced sample: peripheral blood. All receptors derive from a man aged 40-50 years with primary liver carcinoma and hepatitis B virus infection.

Concerning this clonotype: It may be a read error: a sequence one base away is much more abundant. This chain uses TRBV5-4 with TRBJ2-7; D is ambiguous. The CDR3 length is 15 residues. CDR1 and CDR2 (germline): SGHNT, YYREEE (reference sequence). Trimming took 1 base from V and 0 from J, leaving 11 bases between them. The CDR3 sequence is CASSLSQLNSYEQYF. The CDR3 nucleotides are TGTGCCAGCAGCTTGTCACAGCTGAACTCCTACGAGCAGTACTTC. The full variable domain, completed using reference TRBV5-4 and TRBJ2-7, is ETGVTQSPTHLIKTRGQQVTLRCSSQSGHNTVSWYQQALGQGPQFIFQYYREEENGRGNFPPRFSGLQFPNYSSELNVNALELDDSALYLCASSLSQLNSYEQYFGPGTRLTVT.

The chain joins TRBV5-1 to TRBJ2-1; D ambiguous. The CDR3 spans 14 residues. The germline V gene encodes CDR1 SGHRS and CDR2 YFSETQ. Trimming stripped 1 base from V and 5 bases from J, with 10 bases between. CDR3 protein: CASSLWVSNNEQFF. CDR3 coding DNA: TGCGCCAGCAGCTTGTGGGTTTCAAACAATGAGCAGTTCTTC.

This clonotype was picked up a small number of times. Just one base apart from a much larger clone, this may be a read error. J is TRBJ2-7 and V is TRBV6-2 or TRBV6-3, with no clear D. CDR1 is MNHEY and CDR2 is SVGEGT in the germline V gene. The V gene lost 5 bases and the J gene lost 3 bases, with 14 bases spanning the gap. CDR3 length: 14 amino acids. In DNA form, the CDR3 reads TGTGCCAGCAGTGGGGATGTAGGAATCTACGAGCAGTACTTC. The encoded protein is CASSGDVGIYEQYF.

About this clonotype itself: A read error may produce the germline difference seen at one junction end. The V and J genes are TRBV6-6 and TRBJ1-1, with 8 bases aligning to TRBD1. This CDR3 region has 14 residues. Germline V gene sequence: CDR1 MNHNY, CDR2 SVGAGI (reference sequence). The CDR3 is CAISDGQGHTEAFF. CDR3 sequence (DNA): TGTGCCATCAGTGACGGACAGGGCCACACTGAAGCTTTCTTT.

Comment on this clonotype: A read error may be the cause here, since a much bigger clone is one base away. The J gene is TRBJ2-1, the V gene TRBV6-2 or TRBV6-3; TRBD2 matches at 9 bases. Trimming cost V 8 bases and J 4 bases; bases outside gene matches: 6. Germline V lookup: CDR1 MNHEY, CDR2 SVGEGT. This CDR3 has 14 amino acids. In DNA form, the CDR3 reads TGTGCCAGCGGGGGACTAGCTCAATACAATGAGCAGTTCTTC. As protein: CASGGLAQYNEQFF.

The genes are TRBV2 and TRBJ2-3, with D uncertain. CDR3 length equals 13 residues. Trimming cost V 3 bases and J 4 bases, with 8 bases left between them. Per germline, CDR1 SNHLY and CDR2 FYNNEI. The CDR3 is CASSDPKADTQYF. The DNA of the CDR3 is TGTGCCAGCAGTGACCCTAAGGCAGATACGCAGTATTTT.

For this clonotype: A read error may explain this, as a much larger clone is one base away. The chain is built from TRBV7-8 and TRBJ1-2; D call uncertain. The CDR3 is 14 residues long. Germline-derived CDR1 and CDR2 are SGHVS and FQNEAQ. The CDR3: CASSLGRGDLGYAF. CDR3 nucleotide sequence: TGTGCCAGCAGCTTAGGCCGGGGAGACCTTGGCTACGCCTTC.

The CDR3, as DNA: TGTGCCAGCAGCCCACCCGTGACTAGAGCCCACAATGAGCAGTTCTTC. Translation gives CASSPPVTRAHNEQFF. The chain joins TRBV14 to TRBJ2-1; maybe TRBD2 (6 bases). V lost 4 bases and J 5 bases, leaving 18 bases between the germline ends. This CDR3 comprises 16 residues. Germline V gene data show CDR1 as SGHDN and CDR2 as FVKESK.

The rearrangement links TRBV7-8 to TRBJ2-3, with 8 bases that match TRBD1. Germline V gives CDR1 SGHVS, CDR2 FQNEAQ. This CDR3 is 16 amino acids long. J gave up 3 bases and V 2 bases, and 7 bases lay outside the gene matches. CDR3 protein: CASSLWRTGTTDTQYF. The CDR3 DNA follows: TGTGCCAGCAGCTTATGGCGGACAGGGACTACAGATACGCAGTATTTT.

With respect to this clonotype: This may come from a read error, since a much larger clone is one base off. The V and J genes are TRBV12-3 or TRBV12-4 and TRBJ2-2, with D possibly matching TRBD2 (5 bases). This CDR3 region has 15 residues. The CDR3 DNA follows: TGTCCCAGCAGTTTAGCGTCTATATGGACCGGGGAGCTGTTTTTT. Its protein product is CPSSLASIWTGELFF.

As to this clonotype: The germline gene is not matched at one end of the junction; a read error may be the cause. The chain has TRBV6-6 and TRBJ1-1; TRBD1 might be the D (6 bases). The CDR3 is made up of 11 amino acids. The germline V gene encodes CDR1 MNHNY and CDR2 SVGAGI (reference sequence). CDR3 region: CASGGDTGAFF. For the CDR3, the DNA is TGTGCCAGCGGGGGGGACACTGGAGCTTTCTTT.

Worth noting for this clonotype: A single base separates this from a much larger clone, so it may be a read error. The V gene is TRBV6-2 or TRBV6-3, the J gene TRBJ1-2; 8 positions match TRBD1. The CDR3 extends over 14 amino acids. CDR1 is MNHEY and CDR2 is SVGEGT in the germline V gene. V gave up 6 bases and J gave up 6 bases; unmatched junction bases: 9. DNA of the CDR3: TGTGCCAGCAGCTCAGGGGGCTACGACCATGGCTACACCTTC. It codes for CASSSGGYDHGYTF.

For this clonotype: A read error may produce the germline difference seen at one junction end. J is TRBJ1-5 and V is TRBV12-3 or TRBV12-4; weak D call: TRBD1 (6 bases). This CDR3 has 12 amino acids. CDR3 nucleotide sequence: TGTGCCAGCACGGACGAGCAGGGGCCCCAGCGTTTT. Encoded protein: CASTDEQGPQRF.

The J gene is TRBJ2-1, the V gene TRBV5-6; D unclear. V shed 0 bases and J shed 6 bases, with 16 bases lying between them. CDR1 and CDR2 (germline): SGHDT, YYEEEE. CDR3 size: 16 residues. CDR3 loop: CASSLDRGYLVNEQFF. CDR3 bases: TGTGCCAGCAGCTTGGATCGCGGCTACTTGGTCAATGAGCAGTTCTTC. The full variable domain, completed using reference TRBV5-6 and TRBJ2-1, is DAGVTQSPTHLIKTRGQQVTLRCSPKSGHDTVSWYQQALGQGPQFIFQYYEEEERQRGNFPDRFSGHQFPNYSSELNVNALLLGDSALYLCASSLDRGYLVNEQFFGPGTRLTVL.

This clonotype has a count of ten or more. The V call is TRBV10-3, the J call TRBJ2-5; the D is unclear. The CDR3 extends over 13 amino acids. The V end lost 0 bases, the J end lost 4 bases, and 6 bases lay between the germline ends. Germline lookup yields CDR1 ENHRY and CDR2 SYGVKD. The chain's CDR3 is CAISESNGETQYF. The CDR3 DNA sequence: TGTGCCATCAGTGAGTCGAACGGAGAGACCCAGTACTTC.